This T cell receptor (beta chain) was sequenced in a study of cytomegalovirus exposure and HLA in healthy donors. General study results and limits: In vitro data verified three CMV-associated chains as specific for CMV antigens. 150 or so TCR beta chains were listed as cytomegalovirus-associated.

Notes on this clone: The target antigen is unknown.

Trimming pared 5 bases from V and 8 bases from J, leaving 9 bases between. The germline gives CDR1 DFQATT, CDR2 SNEGSKA (reference sequence). CDR3 size: 11 residues. Using immunoSEQ multiplex PCR, the repertoire was profiled, and TCRdb retains in-frame clones only, with some absent. The profile shows more than 95,000 clones, 70% to 90% of them singletons. The V gene is TRBV20-1, the J gene TRBJ1-4; D call uncertain. The sample comprised PBMCs. This TCR derives from a man between 18 and 35 years old in good health and CMV-seropositive. CDR3 DNA sequence: TGCAGTGCTGGTTCGGGGGAAAAACTGTTTTTT. Translating gives CSAGSGEKLFF.